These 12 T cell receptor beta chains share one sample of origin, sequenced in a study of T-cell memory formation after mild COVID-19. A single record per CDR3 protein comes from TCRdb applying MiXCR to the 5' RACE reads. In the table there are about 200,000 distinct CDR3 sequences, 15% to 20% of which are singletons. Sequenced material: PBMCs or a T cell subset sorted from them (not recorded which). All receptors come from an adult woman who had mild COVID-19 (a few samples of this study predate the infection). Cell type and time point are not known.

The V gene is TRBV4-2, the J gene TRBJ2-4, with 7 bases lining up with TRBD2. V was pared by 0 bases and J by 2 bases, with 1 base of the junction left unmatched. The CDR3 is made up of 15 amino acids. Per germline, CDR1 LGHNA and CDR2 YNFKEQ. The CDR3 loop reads CASSQDGGTKNIQYF. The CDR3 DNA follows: TGTGCCAGCAGCCAAGACGGGGGGACCAAAAACATTCAGTACTTC.

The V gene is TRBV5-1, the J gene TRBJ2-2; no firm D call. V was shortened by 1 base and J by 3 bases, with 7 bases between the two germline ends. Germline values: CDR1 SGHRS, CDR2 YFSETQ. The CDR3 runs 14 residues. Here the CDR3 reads CASSLRTDTGELFF. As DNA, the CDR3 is TGCGCCAGCAGCTTGAGGACCGACACCGGGGAGCTGTTTTTT.

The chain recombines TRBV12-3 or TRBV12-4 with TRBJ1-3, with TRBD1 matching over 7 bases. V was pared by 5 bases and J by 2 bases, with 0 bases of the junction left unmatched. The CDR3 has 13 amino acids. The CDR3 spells CASSTGAGNTIYF. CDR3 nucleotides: TGTGCCAGCAGTACAGGGGCTGGAAACACCATATATTTT.

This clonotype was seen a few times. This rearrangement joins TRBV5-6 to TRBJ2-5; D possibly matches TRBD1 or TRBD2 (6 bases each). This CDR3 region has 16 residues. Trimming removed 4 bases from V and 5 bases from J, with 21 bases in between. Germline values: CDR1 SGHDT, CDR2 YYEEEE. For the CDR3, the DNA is TGTGCCAGCAGCATGACCCCTGGGGGGCGGTCCGAGACCCAGTACTTC. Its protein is CASSMTPGGRSETQYF.

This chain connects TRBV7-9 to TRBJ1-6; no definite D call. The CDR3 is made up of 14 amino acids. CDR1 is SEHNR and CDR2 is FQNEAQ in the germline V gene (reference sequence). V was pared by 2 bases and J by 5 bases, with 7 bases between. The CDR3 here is CASSLRQDNSPLHF. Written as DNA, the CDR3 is TGTGCCAGCAGCTTACGACAAGATAATTCACCCCTCCACTTT. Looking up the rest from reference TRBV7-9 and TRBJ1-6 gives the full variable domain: DTGVSQNPRHKITKRGQNVTFRCDPISEHNRLYWYRQTLGQGPEFLTYFQNEAQLEKSRLLSDRFSAERPKGSFSTLEIQRTEQGDSAMYLCASSLRQDNSPLHFGNGTRLTVT.

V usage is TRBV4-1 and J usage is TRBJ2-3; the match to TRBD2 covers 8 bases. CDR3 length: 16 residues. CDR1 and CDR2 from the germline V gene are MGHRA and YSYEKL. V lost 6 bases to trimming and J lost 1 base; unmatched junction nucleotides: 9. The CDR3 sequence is CASRGLTGGGTDTQYF. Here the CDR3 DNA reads TGCGCCAGCAGGGGGCTGACGGGGGGGGGCACAGATACGCAGTATTTT.

CDR3 sequence (DNA): TGTGCCAGCAGCTTAAGGCTAGCGGGAGACACCGGGGAGCTGTTTTTT. Translating it yields CASSLRLAGDTGELFF. V and J are TRBV7-2 and TRBJ2-2; 10 nucleotides match TRBD2. V lost 2 bases, J lost 3 bases, and 3 bases stayed unmatched. CDR3 size: 16 residues. Germline V CDR1 and CDR2: SGHTA, FQGNSA. Filled out from reference TRBV7-2 and TRBJ2-2, the complete variable domain reads GAGVSQSPSNKVTEKGKDVELRCDPISGHTALYWYRQSLGQGLEFLIYFQGNSAPDKSGLPSDRFSAERTGGSVSTLTIQRTQQEDSAVYLCASSLRLAGDTGELFFGEGSRLTVL.

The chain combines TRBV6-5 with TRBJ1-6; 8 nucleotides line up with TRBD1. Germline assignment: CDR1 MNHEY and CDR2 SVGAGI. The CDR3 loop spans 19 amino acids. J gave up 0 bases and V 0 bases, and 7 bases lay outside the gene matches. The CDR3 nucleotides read TGTGCCAGCAGTTACTCAGCAGGACAGGGAGCCTCCTATAATTCACCCCTCCACTTT. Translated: CASSYSAGQGASYNSPLHF.

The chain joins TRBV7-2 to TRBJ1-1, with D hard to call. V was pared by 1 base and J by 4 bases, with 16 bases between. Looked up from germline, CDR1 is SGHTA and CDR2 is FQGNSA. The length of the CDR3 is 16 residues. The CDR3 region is CASSLVMGMIGTEAFF. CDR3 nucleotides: TGTGCCAGCAGCTTAGTGATGGGTATGATTGGCACTGAAGCTTTCTTT.

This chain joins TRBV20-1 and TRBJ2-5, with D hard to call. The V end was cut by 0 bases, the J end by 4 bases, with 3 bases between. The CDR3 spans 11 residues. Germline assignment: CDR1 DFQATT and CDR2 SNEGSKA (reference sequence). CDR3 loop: CSARDRETQYF. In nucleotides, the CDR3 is TGCAGTGCTAGAGATAGAGAGACCCAGTACTTC.

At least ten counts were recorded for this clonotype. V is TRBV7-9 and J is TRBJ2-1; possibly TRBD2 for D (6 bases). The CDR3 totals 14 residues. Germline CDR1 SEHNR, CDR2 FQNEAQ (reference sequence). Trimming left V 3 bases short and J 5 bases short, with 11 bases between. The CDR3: CASSFVEGHNEQFF. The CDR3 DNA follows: TGTGCCAGCAGCTTCGTGGAGGGCCACAATGAGCAGTTCTTC.

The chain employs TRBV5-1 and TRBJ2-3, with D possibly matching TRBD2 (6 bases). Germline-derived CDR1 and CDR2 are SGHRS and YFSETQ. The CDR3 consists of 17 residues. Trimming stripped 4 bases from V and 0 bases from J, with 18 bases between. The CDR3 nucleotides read TGCGCCAGCAGCCCCGACGGGGAGGTTCCTAGCACAGATACGCAGTATTTT. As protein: CASSPDGEVPSTDTQYF.